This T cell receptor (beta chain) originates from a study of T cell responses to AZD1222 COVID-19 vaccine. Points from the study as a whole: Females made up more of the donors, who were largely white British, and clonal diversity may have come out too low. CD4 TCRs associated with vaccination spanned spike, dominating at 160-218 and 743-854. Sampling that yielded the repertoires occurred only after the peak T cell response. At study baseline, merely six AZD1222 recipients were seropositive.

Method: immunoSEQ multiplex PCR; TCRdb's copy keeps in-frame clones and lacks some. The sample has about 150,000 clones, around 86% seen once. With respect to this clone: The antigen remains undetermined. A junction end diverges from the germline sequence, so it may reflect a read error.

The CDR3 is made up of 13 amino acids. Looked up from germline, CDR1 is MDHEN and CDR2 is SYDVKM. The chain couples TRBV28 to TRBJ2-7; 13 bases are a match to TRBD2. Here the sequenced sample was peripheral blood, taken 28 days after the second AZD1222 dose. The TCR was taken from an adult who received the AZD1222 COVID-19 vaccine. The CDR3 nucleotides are TGTGCCAGCAGTTTACAGGTCGGGACTAGCGGGGACTTC. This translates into CASSLQVGTSGDF.